This T cell receptor (beta chain) was found in a study of T cells in Graves' hyperthyroidism and ophthalmopathy. Researchers took RNA transcripts and amplified the TCR beta CDR3 regions from them. The study used the HTBI primer set for a first-round RT-PCR of the TCR CDR3. TCRdb used MiXCR to reprocess the multiplex PCR reads, holding one entry per CDR3 protein. The table has about 420,000 distinct CDR3 sequences, roughly 14% seen once. This clonotype occurred a few times. Trimming removed 0 bases from V and 1 base from J, with 6 bases in between. The CDR3 is 15 amino acids. Germline V gives CDR1 LNHNV, CDR2 YYDKDF (reference sequence). Diagnoses were established using clinical symptoms, serum thyroxine and TRAb, thyroid ultrasound and orbital computed tomography. The source of the PBMCs was approximately 10 ml of fresh peripheral blood.

The receptor was derived from a woman aged 18-29 years with Graves' hyperthyroidism. The chain employs TRBV15 and TRBJ2-2; D not resolved. Sample: blood. The DNA for the CDR3 is TGTGCCACCAGCAGAGAGGGGATGAACACCGGGGAGCTGTTTTTT. It encodes CATSREGMNTGELFF.